The 6 T cell receptor beta chains in this list originate from one sample, sequenced in a study of T cells in Graves' hyperthyroidism and ophthalmopathy. Authors of the study amplified TCR beta CDR3 regions from RNA transcripts. When the TCR CDR3 underwent first-round RT-PCR, the HTBI primer set was used. TCRdb independently ran MiXCR on the multiplex PCR reads; one entry per CDR3 protein. The repertoire holds more than 500,000 distinct CDR3 sequences, with 46% as singletons. Material: peripheral blood or thyroid tissue (not recorded which). Every receptor here comes from an adult woman with Graves' disease, either hyperthyroidism or ophthalmopathy (not recorded which).

Note on this clonotype: Possible read error: a much larger clone is one base away. The V and J genes are TRBV11-2 and TRBJ2-7; no clear D gene. Germline V gene sequence: CDR1 SGHAT, CDR2 FQNNGV. This CDR3 has 15 residues. This CDR3 reads CACSLDRPQQHEQYF. The CDR3 region has the DNA TGTGCCTGCAGCTTAGACCGCCCCCAACAGCACGAGCAGTACTTC.

This clonotype was seen just once. The chain recombines TRBV29-1 with TRBJ2-5; 8 bases agree with TRBD1. The CDR3 contains 13 residues. CDR1 and CDR2 from the germline V gene are SQVTM and ANQGSEA. The trim removed 7 bases at V and 4 bases at J, leaving 8 bases unmatched. The CDR3 DNA is TGCAGCGGGGGACAGGTGGGGGGAGAGACCCAGTACTTC. This codes for CSGGQVGGETQYF. The complete variable domain, with remaining parts taken from reference TRBV29-1 and TRBJ2-5, reads SAVISQKPSRDICQRGTSLTIQCQVDSQVTMMFWYRQQPGQSLTLIATANQGSEATYESGFVIDKFPISRPNLTFSTLTVSNMSPEDSSIYLCSGGQVGGETQYFGPGTRLLVL.

The chain couples TRBV15 to TRBJ1-6, with D perhaps matching TRBD1 (5 bases). Looked up from germline, CDR1 is LNHNV and CDR2 is YYDKDF (reference sequence). The CDR3 runs to 18 residues. Trimming stripped 6 bases from V and 0 bases from J, with 18 bases between. The CDR3 loop reads CATRPNRTEGSYNSPLHF. The CDR3 DNA follows: TGTGCCACCAGACCCAACAGGACCGAGGGCTCCTATAATTCACCCCTCCACTTT.

The chain recombines TRBV15 with TRBJ1-5; 7 nucleotides agree with TRBD1. CDR3 size: 18 residues. With 6 bases clipped from V and 0 bases from J, the junction kept 14 bases outside the gene matches. Germline V lookup: CDR1 LNHNV, CDR2 YYDKDF (reference sequence). The CDR3 reads CATRIDAGGGHSNQPQHF. The CDR3 DNA sequence: TGTGCCACCAGGATCGATGCAGGGGGAGGTCATAGCAATCAGCCCCAGCATTTT.

V usage is TRBV29-1 and J usage is TRBJ2-7; TRBD2 matches 9 bases. The CDR3 is 14 amino acids. With 4 bases clipped from V and 7 bases from J, the junction kept 11 bases outside the gene matches. Germline V lookup: CDR1 SQVTM, CDR2 ANQGSEA. CDR3 in amino acids: CSVGGLAGKGEQYF. CDR3 bases: TGCAGCGTTGGCGGGCTAGCGGGAAAGGGTGAGCAGTACTTC.

This clonotype showed up many times. The chain links TRBV10-3 to TRBJ1-1; 7 nucleotides match TRBD1. This CDR3 is 14 amino acids long. With 2 bases clipped from V and 3 bases from J, the junction kept 3 bases outside the gene matches. Germline V gene lookup returns CDR1 ENHRY and CDR2 SYGVKD. CDR3 region: CAISETGEDTEAFF. Here the CDR3 DNA reads TGTGCCATCAGTGAGACAGGGGAGGACACTGAAGCTTTCTTT.